The next 18 T cell receptor beta chains were all read from a single sample in a study of cytomegalovirus exposure and HLA in healthy donors. Using immunoSEQ multiplex PCR, the repertoire was profiled, and TCRdb retains in-frame clones only, with some absent. Altogether approximately 270,000 clones are present, roughly nine tenths being singletons, with the ten largest covering about 12%. The sequenced sample consisted of PBMCs. The receptor source for this set is a man aged 18 to 29 in good health and CMV-seropositive.

This chain links TRBV5-8 with TRBJ1-2; TRBD1 agrees at 9 bases. This CDR3 region has 15 residues. V dropped 4 bases and J dropped 0; count of bases not matched to a gene: 4. CDR1 is SGHTS, CDR2 YDEGEE, per germline. CDR3 loop: CASSTRDRANYGYTF. For the CDR3, the DNA is TGTGCCAGCAGCACCAGGGACAGGGCTAACTATGGCTACACCTTC.

This sequence joins TRBV5-1 and TRBJ1-3; D remains unclear. Between the trimmed V and J ends, which lost 0 bases and 0 bases, there was a span of 10 bases. The CDR3 sequence is 16 residues long. Germline V gene sequence: CDR1 SGHRS, CDR2 YFSETQ. The CDR3 region is CASSLEAATSGNTIYF. The CDR3 DNA sequence: TGCGCCAGCAGCTTGGAAGCTGCGACCTCTGGAAACACCATATATTTT.

CDR3 in amino acids: CASTSDSHYGYTF. In DNA form, the CDR3 reads TGTGCCAGTACCTCCGACAGCCACTATGGCTACACCTTC. The V call is TRBV19, the J call TRBJ1-2; a possible D gene is TRBD1 (5 bases). Germline V gene lookup returns CDR1 LNHDA and CDR2 SQIVND (reference sequence). The ends were cut back, 7 bases at V and 3 bases at J, with 12 bases in the middle. The CDR3 contains 13 residues. Combining the CDR3 with reference TRBV19 and TRBJ1-2 gives the whole variable domain DGGITQSPKYLFRKEGQNVTLSCEQNLNHDAMYWYRQDPGQGLRLIYYSQIVNDFQKGDIAEGYSVSREKKESFPLTVTSAQKNPTAFYLCASTSDSHYGYTFGSGTRLTVV.

The genes are TRBV7-3 and TRBJ1-1; 9 bases align to TRBD1. This CDR3 spans 14 amino acids. The germline CDR1 and CDR2 sequences are SGHTA and FQGTGA. J lost 5 bases, V lost 2 bases, and 3 bases had no gene match. The CDR3 sequence is CASSLRDRDTEAFF. CDR3 nucleotide sequence: TGTGCCAGCAGCTTACGGGACAGGGATACTGAAGCTTTCTTT.

This chain links TRBV7-6 with TRBJ2-2; possibly TRBD2 for D (5 bases). V gave up 4 bases and J gave up 1 base, with 16 bases separating them. Per germline, CDR1 SGHVS and CDR2 FNYEAQ. The CDR3 is 17 residues long. This CDR3 is CASSSPASGGNTGELFF. As DNA, the CDR3 is TGTGCCAGCAGCTCCCCCGCGAGCGGAGGGAACACCGGGGAGCTGTTTTTT. The full variable domain, its missing parts supplied by reference TRBV7-6 and TRBJ2-2, is GAGVSQSPRYKVTKRGQDVALRCDPISGHVSLYWYRQALGQGPEFLTYFNYEAQQDKSGLPNDRFSAERPEGSISTLTIQRTEQRDSAMYRCASSSPASGGNTGELFFGEGSRLTVL.

The chain recombines TRBV9 with TRBJ2-2, with D unclear. Germline lookup yields CDR1 SGDLS and CDR2 YYNGEE. The CDR3 totals 13 residues. Trimming cost V 4 bases and J 7 bases, with 11 bases left between them. For the CDR3, the DNA is TGTGCCAGCAGCCCTCGATTAGGCGGGGAGCTGTTTTTT. This sequence encodes CASSPRLGGELFF.

This chain joins TRBV30 and TRBJ2-3; D not certain. Deletions cut 0 bases from V and 14 bases from J, with 18 bases between. Germline V gene lookup returns CDR1 GTSNPN and CDR2 SVGIG (reference sequence). The CDR3 loop spans 13 amino acids. The CDR3 is CAWSVLDHMFLYF. CDR3 nucleotide sequence: TGTGCCTGGAGTGTATTGGACCATATGTTTCTGTATTTT.

The chain carries TRBV5-1 and TRBJ2-1; 9 nucleotides line up with TRBD2. The V gene's germline CDR1 is SGHRS and CDR2 YFSETQ. CDR3 length equals 15 residues. J gave up 1 base and V 3 bases, and 2 bases lay outside the gene matches. In nucleotides, the CDR3 is TGCGCCAGCAGCTCGACTAGCGGTTCCTACAATGAGCAGTTCTTC. Residues: CASSSTSGSYNEQFF.

The chain recombines TRBV18 with TRBJ1-1; D perhaps matches TRBD1 (6 bases). CDR1 is KGHSH, CDR2 LQKENI, per germline. V was cut by 4 bases and J by 1 base, with 13 bases left in between. The CDR3 length is 15 residues. CDR3: CASSLSGTKNTEAFF. CDR3 coding DNA: TGTGCCAGCTCACTTTCCGGGACAAAGAACACTGAAGCTTTCTTT.

The chain employs TRBV28 and TRBJ2-7, with D perhaps matching TRBD1 (5 bases). The CDR3 is made up of 14 amino acids. The V and J ends lost 2 bases and 2 bases respectively, with 10 bases between them. The germline CDR1 and CDR2 sequences are MDHEN and SYDVKM. Here the CDR3 DNA reads TGTGCCAGCAGTTTACCGACAGTTCCCTACGAGCAGTACTTC. This codes for CASSLPTVPYEQYF.

The genes are TRBV6-1 and TRBJ2-4; D remains ambiguous. The CDR3 runs to 17 residues. CDR1 and CDR2 from the germline V gene are MNHNS and SASEGT. V lost 2 bases, J lost 0 bases, and 14 bases lay in between. This chain's CDR3 is CASSEIGIGLAKNIQYF. DNA of the CDR3: TGTGCCAGCAGTGAAATCGGTATCGGGCTAGCCAAAAACATTCAGTACTTC.

J is TRBJ2-7 and V is TRBV4-3; D call uncertain. Germline CDR1 and CDR2: LGHNA and YSLEER. This CDR3 comprises 16 residues. V gave up 0 bases and J gave up 0 bases, with 12 bases separating them. The CDR3 nucleotides read TGCGCCAGCAGCCAAGAGTTCCAGGAGAGCTCCTACGAGCAGTACTTC. Its translation: CASSQEFQESSYEQYF.

The CDR3 loop reads CASTEGRETQYF. The CDR3 region has the DNA TGCGCCAGCACGGAGGGCAGGGAGACCCAGTACTTC. The chain is built from TRBV5-1 and TRBJ2-5, with a tentative D call TRBD2 (6 bases). The germline V and J ends were trimmed by 6 bases and 5 bases, with 11 bases remaining between them. The CDR3 spans 12 residues. The germline CDR1 and CDR2 sequences are SGHRS and YFSETQ.

This clone was observed a few times. This chain links TRBV19 with TRBJ1-2, with a weak D call TRBD1 (6 bases). V was trimmed by 3 bases and J by 1 base, leaving 15 bases between them. Germline V gene sequence: CDR1 LNHDA, CDR2 SQIVND (reference sequence). This CDR3 has 16 amino acids. The CDR3 bases are TGTGCCAGTAGTATTTACGGCCAGGGGCTTAACTATGGCTACACCTTC. It encodes CASSIYGQGLNYGYTF.

For the CDR3, the DNA is TGTGCCAGCAAAGATCATGTTAGCAATCAGCCCCAGCATTTT. Translated: CASKDHVSNQPQHF. The chain is built from TRBV6-1 and TRBJ1-5, with D unclear. The CDR3 consists of 14 residues. V was shortened by 7 bases and J by 0 bases, with 10 bases between the two germline ends. Germline V gene lookup returns CDR1 MNHNS and CDR2 SASEGT.

V is TRBV29-1 and J is TRBJ1-1; TRBD1 is a possible D gene (5 bases). Germline assignment: CDR1 SQVTM and CDR2 ANQGSEA. The CDR3 extends over 13 amino acids. Trimming removed 4 bases at V and 5 bases at J, with 14 bases between. DNA for the CDR3: TGCAGCGTTGCTGGGGGGAGGAATACTGAAGCTTTCTTT. This codes for CSVAGGRNTEAFF. Full variable domain (missing parts from reference TRBV29-1 and TRBJ1-1): SAVISQKPSRDICQRGTSLTIQCQVDSQVTMMFWYRQQPGQSLTLIATANQGSEATYESGFVIDKFPISRPNLTFSTLTVSNMSPEDSSIYLCSVAGGRNTEAFFGQGTRLTVV.

The DNA of the CDR3 is TGTGCCAGCAGCCTTGGCTTCTCCTACGAGCAGTACTTC. Translated, it gives CASSLGFSYEQYF. This chain joins TRBV7-2 and TRBJ2-7, with no clear D. Germline CDR1 reads SGHTA; CDR2 reads FQGNSA. The V gene lost 5 bases and the J gene lost 0 bases, with 8 bases spanning the gap. CDR3 length: 13 residues.

This chain links TRBV5-4 with TRBJ2-2; 8 positions agree with TRBD2. CDR3 size: 15 residues. Trimming at V came to 3 bases and at J to 4 bases, leaving 5 bases not matched to a gene. Per germline, CDR1 SGHNT and CDR2 YYREEE (reference sequence). The CDR3 is CASSSPGTSTGELFF. CDR3 DNA: TGTGCCAGCAGCTCCCCCGGGACTAGCACCGGGGAGCTGTTTTTT.